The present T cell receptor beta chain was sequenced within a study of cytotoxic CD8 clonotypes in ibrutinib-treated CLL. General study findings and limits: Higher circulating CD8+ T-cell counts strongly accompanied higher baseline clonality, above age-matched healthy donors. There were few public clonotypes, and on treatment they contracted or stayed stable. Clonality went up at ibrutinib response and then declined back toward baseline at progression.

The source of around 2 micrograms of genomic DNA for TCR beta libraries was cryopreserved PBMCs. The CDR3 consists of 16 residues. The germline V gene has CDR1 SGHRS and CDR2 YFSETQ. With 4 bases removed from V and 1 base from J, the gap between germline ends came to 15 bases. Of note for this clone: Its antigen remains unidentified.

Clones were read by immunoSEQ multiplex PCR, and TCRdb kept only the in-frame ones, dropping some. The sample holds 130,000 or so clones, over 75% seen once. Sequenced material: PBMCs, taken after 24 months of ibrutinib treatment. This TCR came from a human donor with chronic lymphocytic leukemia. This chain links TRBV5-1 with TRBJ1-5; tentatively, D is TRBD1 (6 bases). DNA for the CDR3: TGCGCCAGCAGCCCGGGGGTAGGGGGAAGCAATCAGCCCCAGCATTTT. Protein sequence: CASSPGVGGSNQPQHF.